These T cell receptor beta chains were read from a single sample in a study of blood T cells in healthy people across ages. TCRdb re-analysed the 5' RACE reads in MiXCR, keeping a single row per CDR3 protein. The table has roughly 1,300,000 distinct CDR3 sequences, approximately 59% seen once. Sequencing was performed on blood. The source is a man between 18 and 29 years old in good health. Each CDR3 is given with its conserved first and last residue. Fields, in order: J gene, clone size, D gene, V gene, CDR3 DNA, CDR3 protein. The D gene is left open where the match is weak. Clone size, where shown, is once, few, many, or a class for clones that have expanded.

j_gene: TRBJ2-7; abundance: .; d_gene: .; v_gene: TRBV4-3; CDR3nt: TGCGCCAGCAGCCAACCAGGGCACAGCGACGAGCAGTACTTC; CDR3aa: CASSQPGHSDEQYF
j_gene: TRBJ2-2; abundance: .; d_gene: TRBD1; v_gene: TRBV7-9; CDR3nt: TGTGCCAGCAGCATAATAGGACAGGCCGGCGGGGAGCTGTTTTTT; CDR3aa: CASSIIGQAGGELFF
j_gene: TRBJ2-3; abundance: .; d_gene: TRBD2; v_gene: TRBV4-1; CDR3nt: TGCGCCAGCAGCCAACCGCGCGGGGGTACAGATACGCAGTATTTT; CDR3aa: CASSQPRGGTDTQYF
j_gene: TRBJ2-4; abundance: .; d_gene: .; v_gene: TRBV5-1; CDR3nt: TGCGCCAGCAGCTTGGACCACGGGGACATTCAGTACTTC; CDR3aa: CASSLDHGDIQYF
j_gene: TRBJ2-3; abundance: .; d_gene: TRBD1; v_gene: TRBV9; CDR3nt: TGTGCCAGCAGCTCTACTCCGGGACAGCGCACAGATACGCAGTATTTT; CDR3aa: CASSSTPGQRTDTQYF
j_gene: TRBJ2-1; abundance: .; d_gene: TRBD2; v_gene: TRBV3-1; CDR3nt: TGTGCCAGCAGCCAACCCGGTCGGGGTAGCGGGCCCTACAATGAGCAGTTCTTC; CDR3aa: CASSQPGRGSGPYNEQFF
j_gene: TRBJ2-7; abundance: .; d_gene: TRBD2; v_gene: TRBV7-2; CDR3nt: TGTGCCAGCAGCCCTAGCGGGGTGACCTACGAGCAGTACTTC; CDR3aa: CASSPSGVTYEQYF
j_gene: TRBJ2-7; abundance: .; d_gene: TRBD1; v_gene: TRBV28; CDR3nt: TGTGCCAGCAGTCACGGACAGGCGACTTCCTACGAGCAGTACTTC; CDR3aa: CASSHGQATSYEQYF
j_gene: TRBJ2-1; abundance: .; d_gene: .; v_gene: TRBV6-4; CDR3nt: TGTGCCAGCAGTGACGAGGGCCTCCGTGAGCAGTTCTTC; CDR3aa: CASSDEGLREQFF
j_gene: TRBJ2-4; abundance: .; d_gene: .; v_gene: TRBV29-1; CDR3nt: TGCAGCGTTGAAGATTCGCGACAGTCTATAGCCAAAAACATTCAGTACTTC; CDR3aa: CSVEDSRQSIAKNIQYF
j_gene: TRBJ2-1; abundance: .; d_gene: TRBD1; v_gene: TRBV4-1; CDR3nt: TGCGCCAGCAGCCAGGGACAGGGTATCGATGAGCAGTTCTTC; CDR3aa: CASSQGQGIDEQFF
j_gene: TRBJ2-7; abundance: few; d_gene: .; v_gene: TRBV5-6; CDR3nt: TGTGCCAGCAGCTGGACCGGGACCGTCCACTACGAGCAGTACTTC; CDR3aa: CASSWTGTVHYEQYF
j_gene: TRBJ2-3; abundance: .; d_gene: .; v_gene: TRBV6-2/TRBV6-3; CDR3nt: TGTGCCAGCAGTTACTCAGGCGGGGCAAACACAGATACGCAGTATTTT; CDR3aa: CASSYSGGANTDTQYF
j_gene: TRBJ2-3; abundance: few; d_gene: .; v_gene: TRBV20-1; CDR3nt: TGCAGTGCTAGAGAGGGGGCGGCAGATACGCAGTATTTT; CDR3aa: CSAREGAADTQYF
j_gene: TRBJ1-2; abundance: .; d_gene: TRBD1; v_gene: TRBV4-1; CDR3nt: TGCGCCAGCAGCCAAGAGGGACAGGGGTTGTACACCTTC; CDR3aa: CASSQEGQGLYTF
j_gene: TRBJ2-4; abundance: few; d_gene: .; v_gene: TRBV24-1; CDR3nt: TGTGCCACCAGTGTTTCTCACCGGGCCTTGGGCAAAAACATTCAGTACTTC; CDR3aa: CATSVSHRALGKNIQYF
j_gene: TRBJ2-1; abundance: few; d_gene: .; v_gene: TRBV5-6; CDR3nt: TGTGCCAGCAGCTCGTGGCCCAACTCCTACAATGAGCAGTTCTTC; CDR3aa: CASSSWPNSYNEQFF
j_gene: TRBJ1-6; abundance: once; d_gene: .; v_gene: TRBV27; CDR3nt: TGTGCCAGCAGTTCTCCGGAAAAACTAAGCTCACCCCTCCACTTT; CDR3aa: CASSSPEKLSSPLHF
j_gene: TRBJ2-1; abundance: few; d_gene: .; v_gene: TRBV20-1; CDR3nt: TGCAGTGCTAGCCGGGCTGAGCAGTTCTTC; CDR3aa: CSASRAEQFF
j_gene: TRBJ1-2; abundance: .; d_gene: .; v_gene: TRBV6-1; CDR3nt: TGTGCCAGCAGCCCGACAGGTATAAATGGCTACACCTTC; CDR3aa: CASSPTGINGYTF
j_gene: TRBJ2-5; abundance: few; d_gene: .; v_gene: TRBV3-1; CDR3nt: TGTGCCAGCAGCCAATGGCAGGGGACGCAAGAGACCCAGTACTTC; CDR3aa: CASSQWQGTQETQYF
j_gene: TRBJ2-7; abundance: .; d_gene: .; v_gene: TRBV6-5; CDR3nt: TGTGCCAGCAGTCACTCTAACCCAGGGGCCTCCTACGAGCAGTACTTC; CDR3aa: CASSHSNPGASYEQYF
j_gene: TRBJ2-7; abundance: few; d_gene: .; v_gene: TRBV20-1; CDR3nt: TGCAGTGCTACGACAGTGAGCTCCTACGAGCAGTACTTC; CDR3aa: CSATTVSSYEQYF
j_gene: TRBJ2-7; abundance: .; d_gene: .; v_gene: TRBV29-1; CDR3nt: TGCAGTGCGGGACGGGGACCCTACGAGCAGTACTTC; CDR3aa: CSAGRGPYEQYF
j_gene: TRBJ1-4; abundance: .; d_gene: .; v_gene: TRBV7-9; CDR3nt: TGTGCCAGCAGATCGACAGGCTATGAAAAACTGTTTTTT; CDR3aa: CASRSTGYEKLFF
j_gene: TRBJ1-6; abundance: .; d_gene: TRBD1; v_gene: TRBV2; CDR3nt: TGTGCCAGCAGAAGGGGGGACAGGGAGCCCCACTTT; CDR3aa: CASRRGDREPHF
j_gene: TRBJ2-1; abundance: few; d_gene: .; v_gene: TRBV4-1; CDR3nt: TGCGCCAGCAGCCACGTAGGGGGGCCTGAGCAGTTCTTC; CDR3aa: CASSHVGGPEQFF
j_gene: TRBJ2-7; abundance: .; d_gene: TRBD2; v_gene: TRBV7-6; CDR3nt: TGTGCCAGCAGCTCCCAGACTAGCGGGAGCTACGAGCAGTACTTC; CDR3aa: CASSSQTSGSYEQYF
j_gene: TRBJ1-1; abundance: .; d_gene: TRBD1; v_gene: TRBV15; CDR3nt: TGTGCCACCAGCAGAGTGGGACAGGAAGCTTTCTTT; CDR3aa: CATSRVGQEAFF
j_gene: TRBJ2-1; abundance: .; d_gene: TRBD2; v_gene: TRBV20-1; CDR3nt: TGCAGTGTAGTGATGGGGGGGACCTACGAGCAGTTCTTC; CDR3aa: CSVVMGGTYEQFF
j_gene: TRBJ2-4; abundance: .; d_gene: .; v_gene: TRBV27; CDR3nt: TGTGCCAGCAGCACCGGGAGCCTAGGCATTCAGTACTTC; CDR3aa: CASSTGSLGIQYF
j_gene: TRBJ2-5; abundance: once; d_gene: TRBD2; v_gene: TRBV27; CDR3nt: TGTGCCATCACTTATGGGCTAGCGGGGGGGTTACAAGAGACCCAGTACTTC; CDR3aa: CAITYGLAGGLQETQYF
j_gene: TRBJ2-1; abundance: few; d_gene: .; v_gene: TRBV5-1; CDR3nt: TGCGCCAGCAGCACAGACGGACGTATTGGTGAGCAGTTCTTC; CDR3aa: CASSTDGRIGEQFF
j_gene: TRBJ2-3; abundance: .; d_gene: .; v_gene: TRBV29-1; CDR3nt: TGCAGCGGAGGGACACAACTCACAGATACGCAGTATTTT; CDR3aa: CSGGTQLTDTQYF
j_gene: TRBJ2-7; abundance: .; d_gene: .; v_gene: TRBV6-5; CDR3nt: TGTGCCAGCAGTTACAGGACGGGAGAGCAGTACTTC; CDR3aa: CASSYRTGEQYF
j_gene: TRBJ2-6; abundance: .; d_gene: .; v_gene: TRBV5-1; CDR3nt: TGCGCCAGCAGCCCATTTCGGTACTCTGGGGCCAACGTCCTGACTTTC; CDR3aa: CASSPFRYSGANVLTF
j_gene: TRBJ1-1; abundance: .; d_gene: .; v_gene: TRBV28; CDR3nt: TGTGCCAGCAGTTTAAGGCCCCCTTATTTCCCTGGCATGAACACTGAAGCTTTCTTT; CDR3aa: CASSLRPPYFPGMNTEAFF
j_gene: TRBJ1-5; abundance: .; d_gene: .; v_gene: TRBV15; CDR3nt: TGTGCCACCAGCAGAGGAATGAGGGATCAGCCCCAGCATTTT; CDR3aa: CATSRGMRDQPQHF
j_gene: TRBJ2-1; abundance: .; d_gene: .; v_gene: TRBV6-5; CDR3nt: TGTGCCAGCAGTTACAATGCGGGGCCCCTCTACAATGAGCAGTTCTTC; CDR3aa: CASSYNAGPLYNEQFF
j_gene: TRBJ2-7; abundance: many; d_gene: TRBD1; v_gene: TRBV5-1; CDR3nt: TGCGCCAGCAGCTTGGGGACAGGCCACTACGAGCAGTACTTC; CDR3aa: CASSLGTGHYEQYF
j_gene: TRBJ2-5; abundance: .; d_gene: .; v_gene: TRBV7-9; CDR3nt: TGTGCCAGCCAACCGGGGGGCCTCCAAGAGACCCAGTACTTC; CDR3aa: CASQPGGLQETQYF